These T cell receptor beta chains were read from a single sample in a study of response to subunit inactivated influenza vaccine. In TCRdb, the RT-PCR reads were re-called with MiXCR into one record per CDR3 protein. The sample holds hundreds of thousands of distinct CDR3 sequences, roughly 23% seen once. Sequenced material: CD4+ T cells sorted from PBMCs, taken 5 days after vaccination. These receptors all come from a man in his fifties who received an inactivated influenza vaccine. CDR3s include the opening cysteine and the closing phenylalanine or tryptophan. The D gene is left open where the match is weak. Some rows mark clone size as missing; the rest say once, few, many or name a class of expanded clone.

v_call	clone_size	d_call	j_call	cdr3_nt	cdr3_aa
TRBV5-1	NA	TRBD2	TRBJ2-7	TGCGCCAGCAGCTTGGTCGGGACTAGTGCTGATGAGCAGTACTTC	CASSLVGTSADEQYF
TRBV20-1	NA	NA	TRBJ1-5	TGCAGTGCTCGTCAAACAGGAAATCAGCCCCAGCATTTT	CSARQTGNQPQHF
TRBV9	NA	NA	TRBJ1-4	TGTGCCAGCAGGCCCGGGTACCAGACGGGAAAACTGTTTTTT	CASRPGYQTGKLFF
TRBV28	few	NA	TRBJ2-7	TGTGCCAGCAGCACCCGCGAGGGGACCCTCTACGAGCAGTACTTC	CASSTREGTLYEQYF
TRBV6-1	NA	NA	TRBJ1-2	TGTGCCAGCAGTGAACGAGGGTGGCATGGCTACACCTTC	CASSERGWHGYTF
TRBV12-3/TRBV12-4	many	NA	TRBJ1-2	TGTGCCAGCAGTCCCAGTTCAGGTCCCTATGGCTACACCTTC	CASSPSSGPYGYTF
TRBV27	few	TRBD2	TRBJ2-1	TGTGCCAGCAGGGATAGCGGGGGGGCCACTGTTGAGCAGTTCTTC	CASRDSGGATVEQFF
TRBV30	few	TRBD1	TRBJ2-7	TGTGCCTTCTCCGACAGGGCCTACGAGCAGTACTTC	CAFSDRAYEQYF
TRBV6-1	NA	NA	TRBJ2-7	TGTGCCAGCAGTGAATCCGGATACGAGCAGTACTTC	CASSESGYEQYF
TRBV20-1	once	NA	TRBJ1-5	TGCAGTGCTATCGGCCCTAACAATCAGCCCCAGCATTTT	CSAIGPNNQPQHF
TRBV11-3	NA	NA	TRBJ2-3	TGTGCCAGCAGCCCAAACCGACTGACGCAGTATTTT	CASSPNRLTQYF
TRBV12-3/TRBV12-4	NA	NA	TRBJ2-7	TGTGCCAGCAGTTTCAGCCCGGGCGAGCAGTACTTC	CASSFSPGEQYF
TRBV29-1	few	TRBD2	TRBJ2-2	TGCAGCGTTGTCGTTAGCGGGATAGCCGGGGAGCTGTTTTTT	CSVVVSGIAGELFF
TRBV6-1	NA	TRBD1	TRBJ2-1	TGTGCCAGCAGTCCACAGGGGGCGAGGTCCAATGAGCAGTTCTTC	CASSPQGARSNEQFF
TRBV5-1	NA	NA	TRBJ1-1	TGTGCCAGCAGCTTAGGGGCGGGGAACACTGAAGCTTTCTTT	CASSLGAGNTEAFF
TRBV6-5	many	NA	TRBJ1-4	TGTGCCAGCAGTTATTCACAGGGACTAGGGGAAAAACTGTTTTTT	CASSYSQGLGEKLFF
TRBV20-1	NA	NA	TRBJ2-5	TGCAGTGCTAGAGATCTTTTGCGGGGGCAGGGAGAGGCCCAGTACTTC	CSARDLLRGQGEAQYF
TRBV7-2	few	NA	TRBJ2-3	TGTGCCAGCAGCCCGATTGGGATGGGCGGCACAGATACGCAGTATTTT	CASSPIGMGGTDTQYF
TRBV29-1	few	NA	TRBJ2-6	TGCAGCGTTGAAGACAATAGAGGAGGGCCCTTGCCCTCTGGGGCCAACGTCCTGACTTTC	CSVEDNRGGPLPSGANVLTF
TRBV7-2	NA	NA	TRBJ2-7	TGTGCCAGCAGCTTAGGACGGCAACCTTCCTACGAGCAGTACTTC	CASSLGRQPSYEQYF
TRBV20-1	NA	TRBD1	TRBJ1-4	TGCAGTGCGACTGACAGGGCCGGCCGGGAAAAACTGTTTTTT	CSATDRAGREKLFF
TRBV5-1	many	NA	TRBJ2-5	TGTGCCAGCAGTTTGGGGGCCAGGGAGACCCAGTACTTC	CASSLGARETQYF
TRBV5-6	NA	NA	TRBJ1-4	TGTGCCAGCAGCTTGGTCGGCGGGAATGAAAAACTGTTTTTT	CASSLVGGNEKLFF
TRBV3-1	few	TRBD2	TRBJ2-5	TGTGCCAGCAGCCCTTCGACTGGCGGGGGTTGGGAGACCCAGTACTTC	CASSPSTGGGWETQYF
TRBV10-3	NA	NA	TRBJ1-2	TGTGCCATCAGTGACCCAGTTGGGTTGGGGAACTATGGCTACACCTTC	CAISDPVGLGNYGYTF
TRBV10-3	NA	NA	TRBJ2-7	TGTGCCATCAGTGAGCAGGGCCACGAGCAGTACTTC	CAISEQGHEQYF
TRBV18	NA	TRBD2	TRBJ2-7	TGTGCCAGCTCACCAAGAGCGGGAGTTCAGTCCGAGCAGTACTTC	CASSPRAGVQSEQYF
TRBV28	NA	NA	TRBJ1-6	TGTGCCAGCAGTTTTGGGCAGGGACGGTCACCCCTCCACTTT	CASSFGQGRSPLHF
TRBV20-1	NA	NA	TRBJ2-7	TGCAGTGCTAGAGATTTTCAAGGCTACGAGCAGTACTTC	CSARDFQGYEQYF
TRBV13	NA	NA	TRBJ2-2	TGTGCCAGCACCTTCAGGAGCACCGGGGAGCTGTTTTTT	CASTFRSTGELFF
TRBV12-3/TRBV12-4	NA	NA	TRBJ2-3	TGTGCCAGCAGTCTCAGTATCGTCACAGATACGCAGTATTTT	CASSLSIVTDTQYF
TRBV6-2/TRBV6-3	many	TRBD2	TRBJ2-5	TGTGCCAGCAGTTACGGGAGGGTGGAGACCCAGTACTTC	CASSYGRVETQYF
TRBV29-1	many	TRBD1	TRBJ2-3	TGCAGCGTTGAAGTATTTTCGAGACAGGGCGGCCCAGATACGCAGTATTTT	CSVEVFSRQGGPDTQYF
TRBV24-1	NA	NA	TRBJ2-3	TGTGCCACCAGTGATTACGGGGGAAGCACAGATACGCAGTATTTT	CATSDYGGSTDTQYF
TRBV11-2	NA	NA	TRBJ2-1	TGTGCCAGCAGTTGGTCGGTGGGTGAGCAGTTCTTC	CASSWSVGEQFF
TRBV7-9	NA	NA	TRBJ2-3	TGTGCCAGCAGCTTAACCGTGATGGTCACAGATACGCAGTATTTT	CASSLTVMVTDTQYF
TRBV12-3/TRBV12-4	NA	TRBD1	TRBJ2-1	TGTGCCAGCAGGACAGGGGATAATTACAATGAGCAGTTCTTC	CASRTGDNYNEQFF
TRBV11-2	few	NA	TRBJ1-1	TGTGCCAGCAGCTCGACGGGACACCAGATGAGGACTGAAGCTTTCTTT	CASSSTGHQMRTEAFF
TRBV29-1	few	TRBD2	TRBJ2-7	TGCAGCGTCCGAGATAGCGGGGCCTCCTACGAGCAGTACTTC	CSVRDSGASYEQYF
TRBV6-1	NA	NA	TRBJ2-7	TGTGCCACAGTCGAGGGGAGAAGGCGGAGGGACGAGCAGTACTTC	CATVEGRRRRDEQYF
TRBV4-2	few	NA	TRBJ2-1	TGTGCCAGCAGCCAATGGGGCCTCGACAATGAGCAGTTCTTC	CASSQWGLDNEQFF
TRBV7-2	NA	TRBD2	TRBJ2-7	TGTGCCAGCAGCTCCCGGGGGGGACCGACCTACGAGCAGTACTTC	CASSSRGGPTYEQYF
TRBV11-2	NA	NA	TRBJ2-7	TGTGCCAGCAGCTTATCGGCCGGAACCTACGAGCAGTACTTC	CASSLSAGTYEQYF
TRBV7-2	NA	NA	TRBJ2-7	TGTGCCAGCAGCCCGCAGGGGAGGGTCGCCGAGCAGTACTTC	CASSPQGRVAEQYF
TRBV20-1	NA	NA	TRBJ2-7	TGCAGTGCAATGCTTCAGGGTCGCGCCCTGGGTGAGCAGTACTTC	CSAMLQGRALGEQYF
TRBV6-2/TRBV6-3	NA	NA	TRBJ2-5	TGTGCCAGCAGTTTCCTCGGACGGGAAGAGGAGACCCAGTACTTC	CASSFLGREEETQYF
TRBV7-2	NA	TRBD2	TRBJ2-1	TGTGCCAGCAGCTTAGCGGGCTCACCAGCGGGGGCTAGAAATGAGCAGTTCTTC	CASSLAGSPAGARNEQFF
TRBV11-2	few	TRBD2	TRBJ2-1	TGTGCCAGCAGCTTAGAAGCGACTAGCATTTGGCATGAGCAGTTCTTC	CASSLEATSIWHEQFF
TRBV4-3	once	TRBD2	TRBJ2-2	TGCGCCAGCAGCCAAGATTTGGGGGGGACCGGGGAGCTGTTTTTT	CASSQDLGGTGELFF
TRBV9	NA	TRBD1	TRBJ2-7	TGTGCCAGCAGCGAGGCGATGGGACAGGGATCGGACGAGCAGTACTTC	CASSEAMGQGSDEQYF
TRBV7-2	NA	NA	TRBJ2-5	TGTGCCAGCAGCCGATGGGGGACCCAGTACTTC	CASSRWGTQYF
TRBV18	NA	NA	TRBJ2-7	TGTGCCAGCTCACCACTTGGGAAGGGGTACGAGCAGTACTTC	CASSPLGKGYEQYF
TRBV10-3	few	NA	TRBJ1-1	TGTGCCATCAGTAGAGGGAACAGCGGGAACACTGAAGCTTTCTTT	CAISRGNSGNTEAFF
TRBV20-1	NA	NA	TRBJ2-2	TGCAGTGCTGGGCTTGGGTGGGCCGCGAACACCGGGGAGCTGTTTTTT	CSAGLGWAANTGELFF
TRBV5-1	NA	NA	TRBJ1-4	TGCGCCAGCAGCTTGGCCAGGGACATCCCGAATGAAAAACTGTTTTTT	CASSLARDIPNEKLFF
TRBV10-3	NA	NA	TRBJ2-1	TGTGCCATCAGTGAGCCCCAATTAATCTCCTACAATGAGCAGTTCTTC	CAISEPQLISYNEQFF
TRBV12-3/TRBV12-4	few	NA	TRBJ1-1	TGTGCCAGCAGTTTGAGTGAGGGGGAAGCTTTCTTT	CASSLSEGEAFF